This T cell receptor (beta chain) was profiled in a study of blood T cell repertoires in COVID-19. Study-level information: Donors in the United States, Italy and Spain gave samples during acute or convalescent COVID-19.

There are 15 residues in the CDR3. V trimming: 7 bases; J trimming: 7 bases; junction bases outside the gene matches: 14. Germline V lookup: CDR1 MNHEY, CDR2 SVGEGT. Here immunoSEQ multiplex PCR was the method, and the copy in TCRdb shows in-frame clones only, minus some. Of 200,000 to 300,000 clones in the sample, about nine tenths are singletons; the top ten hold about 1.6%. This TCR came from a woman aged 40 to 50 who had recovered from COVID-19. The specimen was peripheral blood. This rearrangement joins TRBV6-2 or TRBV6-3 to TRBJ2-5, with 8 bases identical to TRBD2. CDR3 in amino acids: CASTPLAALGGTQYF. CDR3 DNA sequence: TGTGCCAGCACCCCACTAGCGGCTCTGGGTGGGACCCAGTACTTC.